This T cell receptor (beta chain) emerged from a study of blood T cell repertoires in COVID-19. Study-level background: In each case, the material was cDNA or gDNA derived from T cells, B-cell-depleted T cells, or PBMCs.

The ends were cut back, 0 bases at V and 4 bases at J, with 13 bases in the middle. In germline, CDR1 is SGHDT, CDR2 YYEEEE. The CDR3 loop spans 15 amino acids. In the study's own analysis: Amplification with reference gene primers provided the estimates of nucleated cell counts. Data came from immunoSEQ multiplex PCR; TCRdb stores just in-frame clones and leaves some out. V and J calls plus clone size are reproduced from that table; the DNA served to infer D and trimming. Of 200,000 to 250,000 clones listed, roughly 88% were seen once; the top ten hold under 4.5%. The source material was PBMCs or T cells enriched from blood (not recorded which). This chain joins TRBV5-6 and TRBJ1-2, with D possibly being TRBD1 (6 bases). The sequence derives from a woman in her thirties who had been exposed to COVID-19. Here the CDR3 reads CASSLGGGSPYGYTF. The CDR3 region has the DNA TGTGCCAGCAGCTTGGGGGGGGGCAGCCCCTATGGCTACACCTTC.